The entry below gives a single T cell receptor beta chain sequence along with its context. This sample is drawn from a study of blood T cell repertoires in COVID-19. Study context: The samples span acute and convalescent COVID-19 from the United States, Italy and Spain. PBMCs, B-cell-depleted T cells, or T cells provided the cDNA or gDNA that made up the material.

Authors' analysis steps: Researchers report that nucleated cell counts were estimated from reference gene primer amplification. TCRdb's copy holds only in-frame clones and misses some; the assay was immunoSEQ multiplex PCR. V and J calls and clone size are given by that table; D and trimming were obtained from the DNA. The profile shows about 120,000 clones, about 80% of them singletons. CDR3 length: 12 amino acids. In germline, CDR1 is SGHRS, CDR2 YFSETQ. Trimming stripped 3 bases from V and 8 bases from J, with 11 bases between. The sequence was collected from a human donor in a cohort sampled during active COVID-19. The V gene is TRBV5-1, the J gene TRBJ1-1, with D perhaps TRBD1 (5 bases). Sequencing input: peripheral blood. CDR3: CASSWEGFEAFF. DNA of the CDR3: TGCGCCAGCAGCTGGGAGGGGTTCGAAGCTTTCTTT.